Listed here is a single TCR beta chain. This CDR3 has 13 amino acids. Germline V gene lookup returns CDR1 SGHAT and CDR2 FQNNGV. V dropped 3 bases and J dropped 6 bases, with 11 bases sitting between them. The source of the sample is a study of blood T cell repertoires in COVID-19. Here immunoSEQ multiplex PCR was the method, and the copy in TCRdb shows in-frame clones only, minus some. The sample holds 300,000 to 350,000 clones, over 90% seen once. The J gene is TRBJ1-2, the V gene TRBV11-2, with a weak D call TRBD1 (5 bases). This sequence was found in a woman between 25 and 40 years old who had been exposed to COVID-19. Sequences were obtained from PBMCs or T cells enriched from blood (not recorded which). The CDR3 protein is CASSFTGFDGYTF. In DNA form, the CDR3 reads TGTGCCAGCAGCTTCACAGGTTTCGATGGCTACACCTTC.